The subject of this entry is one T cell receptor (beta chain). The antigen remains undetermined. Libraries were prepared by immunoSEQ multiplex PCR; TCRdb keeps only in-frame clonotypes and omits some of them. The repertoire has roughly 120,000 clones, about 95% of them found once; the top ten carry around 0.025%. The data were obtained in a study of human thymus T cells. General observations from the study: Unrelated individuals had highly overlapping thymic repertoires, as reported in related research. Apparent bias marked the V and J gene usage of thymic and blood repertoires.

CDR1 MNHNS and CDR2 SASEGT come from the germline V gene. This CDR3 spans 13 amino acids. V lost 6 bases to trimming and J lost 0 bases, with 8 bases between them. Thymus specimens were resections from corrective heart surgery. Finnish infants who were healthy and having corrective surgery for congenital heart defects made up the donors. V usage is TRBV6-1 and J usage is TRBJ1-1, with D maybe TRBD1 (6 bases). Specimen: thymus tissue. The sequence derives from a boy under two years old with a congenital heart defect but otherwise immunologically healthy. CDR3 in DNA: TGTGCCAGCAGGGACAGTTTGAACACTGAAGCTTTCTTT. Translation: CASRDSLNTEAFF.